The 4 T cell receptor beta chains below come from one sample, sequenced in a study of T cell repertoires in cytomegalovirus infection. In TCRdb, the reads were re-called with MiXCR into one record per CDR3 protein. The sample lists around 530,000 distinct CDR3 sequences; about 15% were seen once. Specimen: CD8+ T cells from PBMCs. The receptors come from a human donor in good health (CMV status not recorded). Some clones in this sample may be carry-over from other donors' samples.

This clonotype was detected a few times. The genes are TRBV4-1 and TRBJ1-3, with D possibly being TRBD1 (5 bases). The germline gives CDR1 MGHRA, CDR2 YSYEKL. Trimming shortened V by 1 base and J by 0 bases, and 7 bases separated the two germline ends. The CDR3 covers 15 residues. The CDR3 region has the DNA TGCGCCAGCAGCCAAGCCACAGGCTCTGGAAACACCATATATTTT. It is translated as CASSQATGSGNTIYF.

In its sample, this clonotype was seen many times. In DNA, the CDR3 is TGTGCCAGCAGCTGGAGCGGGGAGGCCTACAATGAGCAGTTCTTC. Its protein is CASSWSGEAYNEQFF. The chain links TRBV7-2 to TRBJ2-1, with TRBD2 matching 7 bases. The CDR3 contains 15 residues. In germline, CDR1 is SGHTA, CDR2 FQGNSA. The junction had 5 bases not matched to a gene; V was cut back by 4 bases and J by 2 bases.

This clonotype was picked up many times. This sequence may be a read error, since a much larger clone differs from it by one base. The CDR3 loop is CASSLIGELFF. Here the CDR3 DNA reads TGTGCCAGCAGCTTAATCGGGGAGCTGTTTTTT. The rearrangement uses TRBV7-9 and TRBJ2-2; D is unclear. The CDR3 runs 11 residues. V was pared by 2 bases and J by 7 bases, with 2 bases between. The germline CDR1 and CDR2 sequences are SEHNR and FQNEAQ (reference sequence).

This clonotype has just a few counts. The chain uses TRBV19 and TRBJ2-1, with 11 bases identical to TRBD2. This CDR3 spans 17 amino acids. Germline-derived CDR1 and CDR2 are LNHDA and SQIVND (reference sequence). J lost 5 bases, V lost 3 bases, and 9 bases had no gene match. The CDR3 bases are TGTGCCAGTAGTATTACTATCCTAGCGGGGGGCGACAATGAGCAGTTCTTC. Its protein is CASSITILAGGDNEQFF.